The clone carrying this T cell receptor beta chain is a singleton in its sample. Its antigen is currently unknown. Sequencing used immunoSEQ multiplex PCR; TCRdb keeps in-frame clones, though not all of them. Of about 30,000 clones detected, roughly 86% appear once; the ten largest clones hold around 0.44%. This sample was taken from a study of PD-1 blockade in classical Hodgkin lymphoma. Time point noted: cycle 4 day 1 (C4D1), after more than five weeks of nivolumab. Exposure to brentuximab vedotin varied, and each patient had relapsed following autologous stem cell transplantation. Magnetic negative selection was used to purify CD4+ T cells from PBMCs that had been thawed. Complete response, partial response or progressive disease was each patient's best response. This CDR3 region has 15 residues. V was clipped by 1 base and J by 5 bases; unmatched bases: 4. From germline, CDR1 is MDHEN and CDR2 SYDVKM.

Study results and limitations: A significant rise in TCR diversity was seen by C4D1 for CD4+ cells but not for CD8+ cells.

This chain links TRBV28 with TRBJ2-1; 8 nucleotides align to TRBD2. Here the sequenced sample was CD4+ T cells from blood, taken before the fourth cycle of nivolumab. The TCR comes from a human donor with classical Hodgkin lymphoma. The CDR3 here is CASSLYSGNHNEQFF. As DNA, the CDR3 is TGTGCCAGCAGTTTATATAGCGGGAATCACAATGAGCAGTTCTTC.